This is a list of T cell receptor beta chains from one sample in a study of CD8+ T cells in alopecia areata. The method was immunoSEQ multiplex PCR; TCRdb's version includes in-frame clones alone and lacks a portion of them. The sample lists about 110,000 clones, about 59% occurring once. Sequenced here: CD8+ T cells sorted from blood, sampled at week 24, from a patient treated with tofacitinib. The receptors come from a human donor with alopecia areata. Each CDR3 is given with its conserved first and last residue. D genes are given only for firm matches. Size is omitted from some rows. Given values are once, few, many or a class for expanded clones.

D	V	size	J	CDR3	DNA
TRBD2	TRBV6-5	once	TRBJ2-7	CASSFGTSDHEQYF	TGTGCCAGCAGTTTCGGGACTAGCGATCACGAGCAGTACTTC
TRBD1	TRBV7-8	few	TRBJ1-4	CASSILQGEYEKLFF	TGTGCCAGCAGCATACTACAGGGGGAATATGAAAAACTGTTTTTT
NA	TRBV5-6	few	TRBJ2-5	CASSLGTNQETQYF	TGTGCCAGCAGCTTGGGGACAAACCAAGAGACCCAGTACTTC
TRBD2	TRBV27	NA	TRBJ2-5	CASSLRPSGQETQYF	TGTGCCAGCAGTTTAAGACCTAGCGGCCAAGAGACCCAGTACTTC
NA	TRBV11-2	NA	TRBJ1-2	CASRGGDTLFYGYTF	TGTGCCAGCAGGGGAGGGGACACTCTTTTCTATGGCTACACCTTC
NA	TRBV7-9	few	TRBJ2-1	CASSSPEGHSGNEQFF	TGTGCCAGCAGCTCCCCCGAGGGACACTCCGGCAATGAGCAGTTCTTC
NA	TRBV5-6	NA	TRBJ1-4	CASARGGASEKLFF	TGTGCCAGCGCACGTGGCGGGGCTAGTGAAAAACTGTTTTTT
NA	TRBV6-5	once	TRBJ2-7	CASSYGPSGSYEQYF	TGTGCCAGCAGTTACGGACCGTCCGGATCCTACGAGCAGTACTTC
NA	TRBV27	NA	TRBJ1-1	CASSLARSVEAFF	TGTGCCAGCAGTTTAGCCAGATCAGTGGAAGCTTTCTTT
NA	TRBV27	NA	TRBJ1-5	CASTPGKGNADSNQPQHF	TGTGCCAGCACCCCAGGGAAGGGAAACGCCGATAGCAATCAGCCCCAGCATTTT
NA	TRBV29-1	NA	TRBJ2-2	CSVPGGGELFF	TGCAGCGTCCCGGGTGGCGGGGAGCTGTTTTTT
NA	TRBV7-9	NA	TRBJ1-1	CASTIAQGATEAFF	TGTGCCAGCACTATAGCACAGGGCGCCACTGAAGCTTTCTTT
NA	TRBV7-6	NA	TRBJ2-2	CASSPSSGIGTGELFF	TGTGCCAGCAGCCCAAGCTCAGGGATTGGAACCGGGGAGCTGTTTTTT
NA	TRBV5-6	NA	TRBJ2-1	CATNGGFNEQFF	TGTGCCACCAATGGAGGGTTCAATGAGCAGTTCTTC
NA	TRBV9	NA	TRBJ1-2	CASTAGGNYGYTF	TGTGCCAGCACCGCTGGAGGGAACTATGGCTACACCTTC
NA	TRBV10-2	NA	TRBJ1-5	CASSDYSGAHQPQHF	TGCGCCAGCAGTGATTATTCGGGGGCTCATCAGCCCCAGCATTTT
NA	TRBV30	NA	TRBJ1-1	CASDRNTEAFF	TGTGCTTCGGACAGGAACACTGAAGCTTTCTTT
NA	TRBV29-1	NA	TRBJ2-2	CSAQGTDGGELFF	TGCAGCGCTCAGGGGACTGACGGCGGGGAGCTGTTTTTT
NA	TRBV19	few	TRBJ1-1	CASRGDKDMNTEAFF	TGTGCCAGTAGGGGGGACAAGGACATGAACACTGAAGCTTTCTTT
NA	TRBV7-8	NA	TRBJ2-3	CASSLLKITSTDTQYF	TGTGCCAGCAGCTTATTGAAGATAACTAGCACAGATACGCAGTATTTT
TRBD1	TRBV5-6	NA	TRBJ2-7	CASRETGSTYEQYF	TGTGCCAGCAGGGAGACAGGGAGCACCTACGAGCAGTACTTC
NA	TRBV7-9	once	TRBJ1-2	CASSLPLPQTGGDYGYTF	TGTGCCAGCAGCTTACCACTCCCACAGACAGGAGGGGACTATGGCTACACCTTC
TRBD1	TRBV5-1	NA	TRBJ2-7	CASSPSGEAGTGPYEQYF	TGCGCCAGCAGCCCCAGTGGGGAAGCCGGGACAGGTCCCTACGAGCAGTACTTC
TRBD2	TRBV6-4	few	TRBJ2-7	CASSYGTSGYEQYF	TGTGCCAGCAGTTACGGGACTAGCGGGTACGAGCAGTACTTC
NA	TRBV7-9	NA	TRBJ2-5	CASSPVLRAGETQYF	TGTGCCAGCAGCCCCGTGCTGAGGGCTGGGGAGACCCAGTACTTC
NA	TRBV6-6	NA	TRBJ2-7	CASSYSGGGNEQYF	TGTGCCAGCAGTTACTCGGGAGGGGGCAACGAGCAGTACTTC
NA	TRBV4-3	NA	TRBJ2-5	CASSPGRGLGETQYF	TGCGCCAGCAGCCCGGGGCGCGGCTTAGGGGAGACCCAGTACTTC
NA	TRBV7-2	few	TRBJ2-7	CASSLGRGYEQYF	TGTGCCAGCAGCTTAGGCAGAGGCTACGAGCAGTACTTC
TRBD2	TRBV6-4	medium-sized	TRBJ2-1	CASTSGGPNNEQFF	TGTGCCAGCACCAGCGGGGGGCCTAACAATGAGCAGTTCTTC
TRBD1	TRBV11-2	NA	TRBJ2-7	CASSLGAGGIYSYEQYF	TGTGCCAGCAGCTTAGGGGCAGGGGGAATCTACTCCTACGAGCAGTACTTC
TRBD2	TRBV27	once	TRBJ2-7	CASSLLAGFVVSYEQYF	TGTGCCAGCAGCCTACTAGCGGGGTTTGTCGTGTCCTACGAGCAGTACTTC
NA	TRBV10-3	NA	TRBJ2-7	CAISDRGADEQYF	TGTGCCATCAGTGATAGGGGGGCGGACGAGCAGTACTTC
NA	TRBV29-1	NA	TRBJ1-2	CSVGGVDYGYTF	TGCAGCGTTGGGGGGGTGGACTATGGCTACACCTTC
NA	TRBV7-3	NA	TRBJ2-6	CASSQDSSGANVLTF	TGTGCCAGCAGCCAAGACAGCTCTGGGGCCAACGTCCTGACTTTC
TRBD2	TRBV6-5	NA	TRBJ2-5	CASSYAAGGPQETQYF	TGTGCCAGCAGTTACGCAGCGGGGGGCCCCCAAGAGACCCAGTACTTC
NA	TRBV5-1	NA	TRBJ2-1	CASSAGPASSYNEQFF	TGCGCCAGCAGCGCGGGCCCCGCGAGCTCCTACAATGAGCAGTTCTTC
NA	TRBV13	NA	TRBJ2-3	CASSPHNVNTQYF	TGTGCCAGCAGCCCTCACAACGTCAATACGCAGTATTTT
NA	TRBV6-6	NA	TRBJ2-5	CASSHPPRQPQETQYF	TGTGCCAGCAGTCATCCCCCCCGACAGCCGCAAGAGACCCAGTACTTC
NA	TRBV4-2	NA	TRBJ1-1	CASSQVVGAAGTEAFF	TGTGCCAGCAGCCAAGTAGTAGGGGCTGCCGGCACTGAAGCTTTCTTT
TRBD1	TRBV4-1	NA	TRBJ2-3	CASRRERGLADTQYF	TGCGCCAGCAGACGTGAAAGGGGGCTCGCAGATACGCAGTATTTT
NA	TRBV30	NA	TRBJ2-7	CAWTVMAGYEQYF	TGTGCCTGGACCGTTATGGCGGGCTACGAGCAGTACTTC
TRBD1	TRBV6-5	NA	TRBJ2-7	CASSWDEGAAEQYF	TGTGCCAGCAGTTGGGATGAGGGGGCAGCCGAGCAGTACTTC
NA	TRBV6-5	NA	TRBJ2-3	CASSRDSDTQYF	TGTGCCAGCAGCCGGGACTCAGATACGCAGTATTTT